A single sample gave rise to the 25 T cell receptor beta chains below, sequenced in a study of human T cells and chemical hapten exposure. Time point specified: patch test 3, about 24 weeks after DPC sensitization. Treatment reported: therapeutic diphenylcyclopropenone sensitization with weekly scalp DPC. MiXCR was run by TCRdb on the RACE reads, yielding one entry per CDR3 protein. Here the sample spans 180,000 or so distinct CDR3 sequences, approximately 26% being singletons. Sample: whole blood, taken in connection with sensitization to the hapten diphenylcyclopropenone (DPC). These receptors were obtained from a woman aged 40 to 50 with alopecia areata. Some clones in this sample may be carry-over from other donors' samples.

The J gene is TRBJ1-4, the V gene TRBV25-1, with unresolved D. CDR1 and CDR2 from the germline V gene are MGHDK and SYGVNS. The CDR3 runs 13 residues. Trimming removed 6 bases at V and 8 bases at J, with 13 bases between. Here the CDR3 reads CASRAPGAEKLFF. DNA of the CDR3: TGTGCCAGCAGGGCCCCCGGCGCGGAAAAACTGTTTTTT. The full variable domain, its missing parts supplied by reference TRBV25-1 and TRBJ1-4, is EADIYQTPRYLVIGTGKKITLECSQTMGHDKMYWYQQDPGMELHLIHYSYGVNSTEKGDLSSESTVSRIRTEHFPLTLESARPSHTSQYLCASRAPGAEKLFFGSGTQLSVL.

The chain has TRBV19 and TRBJ2-7; the D gene could be TRBD1 or TRBD2 (5 bases each). The CDR3 has 16 amino acids. V was shortened by 4 bases and J by 1 base, with 17 bases between the two germline ends. Germline CDR1 reads LNHDA; CDR2 reads SQIVND (reference sequence). Here the CDR3 DNA reads TGTGCCAGTAGTAGCCTCCGGGACGGAGAATCCTACGAGCAGTACTTC. Translation gives CASSSLRDGESYEQYF.

This chain uses TRBV6-6 with TRBJ2-5; 9 bases map to TRBD2. With 6 bases clipped from V and 5 bases from J, the junction kept 7 bases outside the gene matches. From germline, CDR1 is MNHNY and CDR2 SVGAGI (reference sequence). CDR3 length equals 14 residues. The CDR3 sequence is CASSLSSGAETQYF. The CDR3 DNA sequence: TGTGCCAGCAGCCTCTCTAGCGGGGCCGAGACCCAGTACTTC.

V is TRBV6-5 and J is TRBJ1-1; TRBD1 agrees at 11 bases. The germline V gene encodes CDR1 MNHEY and CDR2 SVGAGI. After removal of 0 bases from V and 5 bases from J, the junction contained 5 bases not matched to a gene. The CDR3 covers 16 residues. The CDR3 coding sequence is TGTGCCAGCAGTTACTCGAGGGGGACAGGGGGGACTGAAGCTTTCTTT. It specifies CASSYSRGTGGTEAFF.

This chain links TRBV11-2 with TRBJ2-4; 7 bases map to TRBD1. J gave up 4 bases and V 5 bases, and 11 bases lay outside the gene matches. CDR3 size: 16 residues. Germline CDR1 reads SGHAT; CDR2 reads FQNNGV. The CDR3 coding sequence is TGTGCCAGCAGCGCACCGCCGACAGGGAAAAAAAACATTCAGTACTTC. Amino acid sequence: CASSAPPTGKKNIQYF. Full variable domain (outside the CDR3, taken from reference TRBV11-2 and TRBJ2-4): EAGVAQSPRYKIIEKRQSVAFWCNPISGHATLYWYQQILGQGPKLLIQFQNNGVVDDSQLPKDRFSAERLKGVDSTLKIQPAKLEDSAVYLCASSAPPTGKKNIQYFGAGTRLSVL.

This clonotype showed up just once. The final CDR3 position lacks the conserved phenylalanine or tryptophan, pointing to a likely read error. The rearrangement links TRBV28 to TRBJ1-1; D not certain. Germline values: CDR1 MDHEN, CDR2 SYDVKM. The CDR3 is made up of 16 amino acids. Trimming took off 5 bases at V and 4 bases at J, with 20 bases between the two ends. The CDR3 region is CASSANIWVSGTEAFL. CDR3 nucleotide sequence: TGTGCCAGCAGTGCCAACATCTGGGTTTCGGGCACTGAAGCTTTCTTA.

This clonotype was detected only a few times. This sequence joins TRBV27 and TRBJ1-5; D might be TRBD1 (6 bases). V lost 3 bases to trimming and J lost 3 bases, with 15 bases between them. Germline V gives CDR1 MNHEY, CDR2 SMNVEV (reference sequence). This CDR3 has 16 residues. CDR3 coding DNA: TGTGCCAGCAGTTTGAAAACAGGGTGGATCAATCAGCCCCAGCATTTT. Translating gives CASSLKTGWINQPQHF.

This clonotype was recorded a few times. The chain combines TRBV11-1 with TRBJ2-1, with TRBD1 matching 7 bases. The CDR3 runs to 20 residues. Trimming removed 4 bases from V and 3 bases from J; junction bases left unmatched: 21. The germline CDR1 and CDR2 sequences are SGHAT and FQDESV (reference sequence). The CDR3 sequence is CASSSLQGMPSRADYNEQFF. CDR3 DNA sequence: TGTGCCAGCAGCTCATTACAGGGGATGCCTTCGCGTGCCGACTACAATGAGCAGTTCTTC.

This clonotype appeared a few times. V is TRBV5-1 and J is TRBJ2-7; the D is unclear. Germline lookup yields CDR1 SGHRS and CDR2 YFSETQ. Trimming shortened V by 4 bases and J by 2 bases, and 13 bases separated the two germline ends. The CDR3 covers 14 residues. This CDR3 is CASSPSGAPYEQYF. In DNA, the CDR3 is TGCGCCAGCAGCCCAAGTGGAGCCCCCTACGAGCAGTACTTC.

The gene calls are TRBV7-3 and TRBJ1-1; perhaps TRBD1 as D (6 bases). Germline V gene sequence: CDR1 SGHTA, CDR2 FQGTGA. V was cut by 4 bases and J by 1 base, with 7 bases left in between. This CDR3 spans 13 amino acids. The CDR3 loop is CASSSDRNTEAFF. The CDR3 nucleotides read TGTGCCAGCAGCTCGGACAGGAACACTGAAGCTTTCTTT.

This chain links TRBV27 with TRBJ2-1, with D unresolved. The V gene lost 8 bases and the J gene lost 1 base, with 12 bases spanning the gap. The germline V gene encodes CDR1 MNHEY and CDR2 SMNVEV (reference sequence). CDR3 length: 14 residues. The CDR3 DNA sequence: TGTGCCAGCGGTAGGGCTACATCCTACAATGAGCAGTTCTTC. As protein: CASGRATSYNEQFF.

This clonotype was seen at least ten times. This chain joins TRBV11-2 and TRBJ2-1; 9 bases line up with TRBD2. The CDR3 has 14 residues. V was pared by 6 bases and J by 5 bases, with 5 bases of the junction left unmatched. The germline gives CDR1 SGHAT, CDR2 FQNNGV. DNA for the CDR3: TGTGCCAGCAGTAAGCGGGAGGCTGACAATGAGCAGTTCTTC. Its protein product is CASSKREADNEQFF.

This clonotype was seen just once. This sequence joins TRBV7-3 and TRBJ2-3; tentatively, D is TRBD2 (5 bases). V lost 2 bases, J lost 2 bases, and 11 bases lay in between. Per germline, CDR1 SGHTA and CDR2 FQGTGA. This CDR3 spans 15 amino acids. The CDR3 DNA reads as TGTGCCAGCAGCTTAGCCCCCGGACTCACAGATACGCAGTATTTT. Translated, it gives CASSLAPGLTDTQYF.

This clonotype was detected once. The chain employs TRBV10-3 and TRBJ1-1, with TRBD1 matching over 11 bases. The CDR3 runs 15 residues. The V segment lost 10 bases and the J segment 5 bases; nucleotides outside the gene matches: 12. Germline V gene lookup returns CDR1 ENHRY and CDR2 SYGVKD. The CDR3 here is CATLPGQGVWTEAFF. In DNA, the CDR3 is TGTGCCACCCTACCGGGACAGGGGGTGTGGACTGAAGCTTTCTTT.

This chain links TRBV6-5 with TRBJ2-1; TRBD2 is a possible D gene (6 bases). Germline-derived CDR1 and CDR2 are MNHEY and SVGAGI. This CDR3 is built from 15 residues. V was pared by 2 bases and J by 3 bases, with 11 bases between. CDR3 sequence reads: CASSYLPGDYNEQFF. The DNA of the CDR3 is TGTGCCAGCAGTTACCTGCCGGGAGACTACAATGAGCAGTTCTTC.

The V call is TRBV28, the J call TRBJ2-3; 15 nucleotides align to TRBD2. This CDR3 has 17 amino acids. Germline assignment: CDR1 MDHEN and CDR2 SYDVKM. The V gene end was trimmed by 3 bases and the J gene end by 4 bases; junction bases not matched to a gene: 5. Written as DNA, the CDR3 is TGTGCCAGCAGTTTGGGGACTAGCGGGAGGCTCTCAGATACGCAGTATTTT. Its protein is CASSLGTSGRLSDTQYF.

The chain joins TRBV6-6 to TRBJ2-3, with D perhaps TRBD2 (5 bases). Germline V lookup: CDR1 MNHNY, CDR2 SVGAGI (reference sequence). Trimming took off 0 bases at V and 2 bases at J, with 9 bases between the two ends. This CDR3 is 15 amino acids long. The CDR3 region is CASSYSRGSTDTQYF. CDR3 nucleotides: TGTGCCAGCAGTTACTCGCGCGGGTCCACAGATACGCAGTATTTT.

This clonotype was found once. The rearrangement links TRBV5-1 to TRBJ2-2; perhaps TRBD1 as D (5 bases). This CDR3 region has 15 residues. V was clipped by 0 bases and J by 0 bases, with 6 bases between them. Germline CDR1 reads SGHRS; CDR2 reads YFSETQ. In DNA, the CDR3 is TGCGCCAGCAGCTTGGGACAGACGAACACCGGGGAGCTGTTTTTT. This gives the protein CASSLGQTNTGELFF.

V is TRBV7-8 and J is TRBJ2-3; no firm D call. Germline CDR1 and CDR2: SGHVS and FQNEAQ. This CDR3 is 15 amino acids long. Trimming cost V 3 bases and J 6 bases, with 16 bases left between them. The CDR3 coding sequence is TGTGCCAGCAGCTTGTGGGGTATGGGTGCGGATACGCAGTATTTT. Translated, it gives CASSLWGMGADTQYF.

The chain uses TRBV20-1 and TRBJ2-2; tentatively, D is TRBD2 (5 bases). Trimming pared 6 bases from V and 1 base from J, leaving 12 bases between. Germline V lookup: CDR1 DFQATT, CDR2 SNEGSKA (reference sequence). The CDR3 is 14 residues long. The CDR3 spells CSARARWNTGELFF. For the CDR3, the DNA is TGCAGTGCGAGGGCACGGTGGAACACCGGGGAGCTGTTTTTT.

This clonotype was counted only a few times. CDR3 sequence (DNA): TGTGCCAGCGGACCATTAGGGGAGCTGTTTTTT. Protein sequence: CASGPLGELFF. This chain uses TRBV5-6 with TRBJ2-2, with unresolved D. The CDR3 consists of 11 residues. The germline V gene has CDR1 SGHDT and CDR2 YYEEEE. V lost 7 bases and J 8 bases, leaving 9 bases between the germline ends.

This clonotype turned up a few times. This rearrangement joins TRBV7-2 to TRBJ2-1; 13 bases map to TRBD2. This CDR3 has 14 residues. Germline-derived CDR1 and CDR2 are SGHTA and FQGNSA. V lost 3 bases and J lost 8; bases outside the gene matches: 1. DNA of the CDR3: TGTGCCAGCAGCTTCACTAGCGGGAGGGATGAGCAGTTCTTC. As protein: CASSFTSGRDEQFF.

Only a few counts were recorded for this clonotype. CDR3 protein: CSASTGGENIQYF. The CDR3 coding sequence is TGCAGTGCTTCCACAGGGGGCGAGAACATTCAGTACTTC. The gene calls are TRBV20-1 and TRBJ2-4; 9 positions match TRBD1. Germline CDR1 reads DFQATT; CDR2 reads SNEGSKA (reference sequence). This CDR3 is 13 amino acids long. V dropped 5 bases and J dropped 7; count of bases not matched to a gene: 6.

This clonotype showed up just a few times. The chain uses TRBV28 and TRBJ2-7, with D tentatively TRBD2 (5 bases). Germline loops: CDR1 MDHEN, CDR2 SYDVKM. The CDR3 consists of 14 residues. Trimming stripped 8 bases from V and 2 bases from J, with 16 bases between. The CDR3 DNA follows: TGTGCCAGCGGGCTTCTAGCTGTAACCTACGAGCAGTACTTC. This codes for CASGLLAVTYEQYF.

This chain joins TRBV6-6 and TRBJ2-2; a possible D gene is TRBD2 (5 bases). The germline V gene encodes CDR1 MNHNY and CDR2 SVGAGI (reference sequence). V lost 6 bases and J 1 base, leaving 12 bases between the germline ends. This CDR3 spans 15 amino acids. CDR3 residues: CASSKGLLNTGELFF. CDR3 DNA sequence: TGTGCCAGCAGCAAAGGACTGCTGAACACCGGGGAGCTGTTTTTT.